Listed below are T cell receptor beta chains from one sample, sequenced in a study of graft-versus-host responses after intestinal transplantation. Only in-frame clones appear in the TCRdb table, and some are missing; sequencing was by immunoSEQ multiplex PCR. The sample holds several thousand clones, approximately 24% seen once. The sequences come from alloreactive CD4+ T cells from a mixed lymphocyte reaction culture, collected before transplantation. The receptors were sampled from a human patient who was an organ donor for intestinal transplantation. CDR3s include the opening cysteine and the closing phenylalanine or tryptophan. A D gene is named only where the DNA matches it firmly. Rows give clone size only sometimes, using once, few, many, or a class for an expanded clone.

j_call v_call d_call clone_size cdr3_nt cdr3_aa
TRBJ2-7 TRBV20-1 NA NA TGCAGTGCTACCCCTAGTACCGAGCAGTACTTC CSATPSTEQYF
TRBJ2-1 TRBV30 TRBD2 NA TGTGCCTGGAGTGTAGGGACTAGCGGGATCAATGAGCAGTTCTTC CAWSVGTSGINEQFF
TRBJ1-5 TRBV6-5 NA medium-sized TGTGCCAGCAGCAGGGATCGCAATCAGCCCCAGCATTTT CASSRDRNQPQHF
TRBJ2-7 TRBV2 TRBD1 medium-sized TGTGCCAGCATGGGACAGGGGAGCTCCTACGAGCAGTACTTC CASMGQGSSYEQYF
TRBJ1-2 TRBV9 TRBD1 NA TGTGCCAGCAGCGCAGGGACAGGCTTTGGCTATGGCTACACCTTC CASSAGTGFGYGYTF
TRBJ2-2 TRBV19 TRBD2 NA TGTGCCAGTAGTATCCGTTCTAGCGGGAGAGACACCGGGGAGCTGTTTTTT CASSIRSSGRDTGELFF
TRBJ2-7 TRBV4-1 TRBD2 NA TGCGCCCCACAAGCGGGACTAAAGCCCTTCGAGCAGTACTTC CAPQAGLKPFEQYF
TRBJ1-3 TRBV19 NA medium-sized TGTGCCAGTAGTACCGTAGCTGGAAACACCATATATTTT CASSTVAGNTIYF
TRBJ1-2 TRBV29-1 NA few TGCAGCGTTGAACCGCGCTTCTATGGCTACACCTTC CSVEPRFYGYTF
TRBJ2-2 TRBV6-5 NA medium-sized TGTGCCAGCAGTTACCTCCCTAGCGCACACCGGGAGCTGTTTTTT CASSYLPSAHRELFF
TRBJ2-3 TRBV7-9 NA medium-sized TGTGCCAGCAGCCTCGGACTACTCCACACAGATACGCAGTATTTT CASSLGLLHTDTQYF
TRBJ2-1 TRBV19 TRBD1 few TGTGCCAGTAGTATACTGGGACAGGGTCGCAATGAGCAGTTCTTC CASSILGQGRNEQFF
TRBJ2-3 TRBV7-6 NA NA TGTGCCAGCAGCTTAGTTCAGACTAGCACAGATACGCAGTATTTT CASSLVQTSTDTQYF
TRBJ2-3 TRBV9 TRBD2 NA TGTGCCAGCACTCACTGGGGTACTAGCGGCACAGATACGCAGTATTTT CASTHWGTSGTDTQYF
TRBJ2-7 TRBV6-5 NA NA TGTGCCACCAAACGCGGGGAGCACGAGCAGTACTTC CATKRGEHEQYF
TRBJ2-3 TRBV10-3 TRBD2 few TGTGCCATCAGTGAGTCCCAGCGGGGGGGGTCAGATACGCAGTATTTT CAISESQRGGSDTQYF
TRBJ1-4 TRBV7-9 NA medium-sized TGTGCCAGCAGCTTACGGGGGACCCCAACTAATGAAAAACTGTTTTTT CASSLRGTPTNEKLFF
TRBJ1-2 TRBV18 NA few TGTGCCAGCTCACGGCTGTCAGAACATGGCTACACCTTC CASSRLSEHGYTF
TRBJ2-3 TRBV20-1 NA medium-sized TGCAGTGCTCATTCCGACTACTCCCAGTATTTT CSAHSDYSQYF
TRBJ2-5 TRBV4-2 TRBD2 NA TGTGCCAACAGCCCAGCGGGAGGGGGAGAGACCCAGTACTTC CANSPAGGGETQYF
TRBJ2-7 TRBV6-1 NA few TGTGCCAGCACCCACAGGGTCTACTACGAGCAGTACTTC CASTHRVYYEQYF
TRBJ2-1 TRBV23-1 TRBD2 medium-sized TGCGCCAGCAGTCTAGCGGGAGATAACGAGCAGTTCTTC CASSLAGDNEQFF
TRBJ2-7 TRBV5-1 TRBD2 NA TGCGCCAGCAGCACAGCAAGCGGGAGGGGTACTGAGCAGTACTTC CASSTASGRGTEQYF
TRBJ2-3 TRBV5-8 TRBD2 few TGTGCCAGCAGCCCAGGACGGCTAGCGGGAGGGACAGATACGCAGTATTTT CASSPGRLAGGTDTQYF
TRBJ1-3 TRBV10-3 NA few TGTGCCATCGGTGTAAATTCTGGAAACACCATATATTTT CAIGVNSGNTIYF
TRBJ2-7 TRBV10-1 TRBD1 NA TGCGCCAGCAGTGCCCTCGGGACAGGGGTGTACGAGCAGTACTTC CASSALGTGVYEQYF
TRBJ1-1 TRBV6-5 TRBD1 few TGTGCCGGAGGGACAGGGGCGTGGAACACTGAAGCTTTCTTT CAGGTGAWNTEAFF